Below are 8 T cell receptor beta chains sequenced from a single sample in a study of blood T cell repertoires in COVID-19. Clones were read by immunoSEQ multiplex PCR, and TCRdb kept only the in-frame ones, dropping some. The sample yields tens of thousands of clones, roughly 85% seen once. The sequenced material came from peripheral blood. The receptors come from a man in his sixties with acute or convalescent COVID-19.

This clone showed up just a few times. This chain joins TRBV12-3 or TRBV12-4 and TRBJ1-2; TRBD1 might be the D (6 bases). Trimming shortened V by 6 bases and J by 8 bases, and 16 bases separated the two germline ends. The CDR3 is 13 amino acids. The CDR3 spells CASRRGGRRGYTF. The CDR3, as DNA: TGTGCCAGCAGGCGGGGGGGGCGCCGAGGCTACACCTTC.

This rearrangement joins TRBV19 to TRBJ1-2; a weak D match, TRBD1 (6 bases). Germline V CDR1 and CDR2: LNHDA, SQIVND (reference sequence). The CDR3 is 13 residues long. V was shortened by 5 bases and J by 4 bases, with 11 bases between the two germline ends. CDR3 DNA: TGTGCCAGTAGTGTCCAGGGGCGCTATGGCTACACCTTC. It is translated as CASSVQGRYGYTF. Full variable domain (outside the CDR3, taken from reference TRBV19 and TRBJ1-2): DGGITQSPKYLFRKEGQNVTLSCEQNLNHDAMYWYRQDPGQGLRLIYYSQIVNDFQKGDIAEGYSVSREKKESFPLTVTSAQKNPTAFYLCASSVQGRYGYTFGSGTRLTVV.

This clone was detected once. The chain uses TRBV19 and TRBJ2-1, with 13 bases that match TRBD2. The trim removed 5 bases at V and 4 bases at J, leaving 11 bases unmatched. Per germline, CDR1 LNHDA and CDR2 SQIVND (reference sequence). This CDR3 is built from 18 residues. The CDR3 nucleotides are TGTGCCAGTAGTTCAATGGGACTAGCGGGGCAACTGTACAATGAGCAGTTCTTC. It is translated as CASSSMGLAGQLYNEQFF.

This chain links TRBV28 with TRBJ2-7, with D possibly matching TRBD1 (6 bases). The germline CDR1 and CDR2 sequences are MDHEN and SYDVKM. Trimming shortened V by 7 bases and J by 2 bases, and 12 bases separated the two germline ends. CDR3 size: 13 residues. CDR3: CASNRVAPYEQYF. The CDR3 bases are TGTGCCAGCAACAGGGTTGCCCCCTACGAGCAGTACTTC.

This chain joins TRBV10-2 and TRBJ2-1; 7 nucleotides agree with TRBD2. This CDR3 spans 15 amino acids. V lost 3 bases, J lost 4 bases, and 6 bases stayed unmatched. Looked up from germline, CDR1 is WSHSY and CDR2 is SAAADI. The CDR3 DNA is TGCGCCAGCAGTGATGGGGGGGGGAATTACAATGAGCAGTTCTTC. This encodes CASSDGGGNYNEQFF.

DNA for the CDR3: TGTGCCAGTAGTATCGGGAACAGGGGACCGAGCACAGATACGCAGTATTTT. Translated: CASSIGNRGPSTDTQYF. V gene TRBV19 combines with J gene TRBJ2-3; 7 bases fit TRBD1. The junction had 9 bases not matched to a gene; V was cut back by 3 bases and J by 0 bases. Germline CDR1 is LNHDA and CDR2 is SQIVND (reference sequence). This CDR3 spans 17 amino acids.

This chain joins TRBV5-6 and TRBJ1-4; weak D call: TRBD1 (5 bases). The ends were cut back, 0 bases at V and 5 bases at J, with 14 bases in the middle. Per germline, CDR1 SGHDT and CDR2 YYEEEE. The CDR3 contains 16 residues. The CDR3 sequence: CASSLALTAANEKLFF. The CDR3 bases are TGTGCCAGCAGCTTGGCCCTGACAGCAGCAAATGAAAAACTGTTTTTT.

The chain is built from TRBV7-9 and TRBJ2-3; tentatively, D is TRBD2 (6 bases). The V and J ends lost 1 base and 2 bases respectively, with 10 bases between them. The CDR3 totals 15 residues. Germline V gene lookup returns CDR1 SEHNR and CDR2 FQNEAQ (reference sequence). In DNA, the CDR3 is TGTGCCAGCAGCTTAGTGACTAGTCCCACAGATACGCAGTATTTT. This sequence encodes CASSLVTSPTDTQYF.